Below are 9 T cell receptor beta chains sequenced from a single sample in a study of shared clonotypes between healthy human individuals. CD45RO-negative, CCR7-positively selected cells formed the naive CD8 fraction, excluding terminally differentiated effector memory CD45RA+ cells. The method was immunoSEQ multiplex PCR; TCRdb's version includes in-frame clones alone and lacks a portion of them. The sample has more than 2 million clones, around 96% seen once. Material: naive CD8+ T cells sorted from blood. The receptors were sampled from a man younger than 35 in good health.

This clone was detected a few times. Other DNA sequences in the same sample also yield this CDR3. V and J are TRBV5-6 and TRBJ2-3; D gene uncertain. V lost 0 bases, J lost 0 bases, and 2 bases lay in between. Germline values: CDR1 SGHDT, CDR2 YYEEEE. The CDR3 contains 13 residues. CDR3 residues: CASSLDSTDTQYF. DNA for the CDR3: TGTGCCAGCAGCTTGGACAGCACAGATACGCAGTATTTT.

The sample holds a few counts of this clone. The chain combines TRBV10-1 with TRBJ2-7; TRBD1 matches 7 bases. Trimming cost V 5 bases and J 0 bases; bases outside gene matches: 4. There are 14 residues in the CDR3. Germline V gene data show CDR1 as WNHNN and CDR2 as SYGVQD (reference sequence). The DNA of the CDR3 is TGCGCCAGCAGTTTGACAGGGAGCTCCTACGAGCAGTACTTC. This codes for CASSLTGSSYEQYF.

This clone was recorded only once. The chain has TRBV19 and TRBJ1-5; TRBD1 matches 9 bases. Germline loops: CDR1 LNHDA, CDR2 SQIVND (reference sequence). With 6 bases clipped from V and 0 bases from J, the junction kept 9 bases outside the gene matches. This CDR3 has 17 amino acids. This chain's CDR3 is CASRRDREGYSNQPQHF. As DNA, the CDR3 is TGTGCCAGTAGAAGGGACAGGGAAGGGTATAGCAATCAGCCCCAGCATTTT.

The chain carries TRBV4-1 and TRBJ2-5; D remains unclear. The CDR3 is 15 amino acids. Per the germline V gene, CDR1 is MGHRA and CDR2 is YSYEKL. V shed 0 bases and J shed 1 base, with 9 bases lying between them. The CDR3 here is CASSQEARVQETQYF. The DNA for the CDR3 is TGCGCCAGCAGCCAAGAAGCTCGGGTCCAAGAGACCCAGTACTTC.

The gene calls are TRBV9 and TRBJ1-1, with D unclear. CDR3 length: 18 residues. Deletions cut 4 bases from V and 1 base from J, with 23 bases between. CDR1 and CDR2 from the germline V gene are SGDLS and YYNGEE. The CDR3 protein is CASSYSPMEGLRNTEAFF. The DNA for the CDR3 is TGTGCCAGCAGCTATTCCCCGATGGAGGGATTGAGGAACACTGAAGCTTTCTTT.

The rearrangement joins TRBV10-1 to TRBJ2-7; unclear D gene. Trimming removed 2 bases at V and 1 base at J, with 6 bases between. The CDR3 loop spans 13 amino acids. The V gene's germline CDR1 is WNHNN and CDR2 SYGVQD (reference sequence). CDR3 DNA: TGCGCCAGCAGTGAGGAGCTTTCCTACGAGCAGTACTTC. It translates to CASSEELSYEQYF.

V is TRBV11-3 and J is TRBJ2-3; TRBD2 agrees at 11 bases. Germline V gene lookup returns CDR1 SGHNT and CDR2 YENEEA. CDR3 length equals 18 residues. V was pared by 1 base and J by 6 bases, with 12 bases of the junction left unmatched. The CDR3: CASSLAPASGGRVDTQYF. DNA of the CDR3: TGTGCCAGCAGCTTAGCCCCTGCTAGCGGGGGGCGCGTGGATACGCAGTATTTT.

The chain has TRBV29-1 and TRBJ2-5, with D hard to call. CDR1 and CDR2 (germline): SQVTM, ANQGSEA. The CDR3 spans 13 residues. Trimming removed 3 bases at V and 4 bases at J, with 12 bases between. The CDR3 here is CSVEPDWGETQYF. The CDR3 DNA is TGCAGCGTTGAGCCCGACTGGGGAGAGACCCAGTACTTC.

This chain uses TRBV6-1 with TRBJ1-5; D is uncertain. CDR1 is MNHNS and CDR2 is SASEGT in the germline V gene. The CDR3 loop spans 14 amino acids. Trimming stripped 3 bases from V and 0 bases from J, with 6 bases between. CDR3 in DNA: TGTGCCAGCAGTGACGTTAATAGCAATCAGCCCCAGCATTTT. It yields the protein CASSDVNSNQPQHF.